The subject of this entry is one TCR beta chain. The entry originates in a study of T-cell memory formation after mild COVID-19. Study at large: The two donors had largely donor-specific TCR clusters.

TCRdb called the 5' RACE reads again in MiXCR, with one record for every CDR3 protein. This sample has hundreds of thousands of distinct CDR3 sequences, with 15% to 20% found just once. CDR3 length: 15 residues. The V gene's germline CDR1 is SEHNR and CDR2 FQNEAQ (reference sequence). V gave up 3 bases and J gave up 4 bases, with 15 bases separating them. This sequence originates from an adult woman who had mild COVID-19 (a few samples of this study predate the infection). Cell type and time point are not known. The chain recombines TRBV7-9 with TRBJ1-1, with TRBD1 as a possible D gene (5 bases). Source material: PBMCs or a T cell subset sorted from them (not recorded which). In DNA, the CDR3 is TGTGCCAGCAGCTTCGTCCCGGGACCTCGCACTGAAGCTTTCTTT. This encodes CASSFVPGPRTEAFF.